This TCR beta chain was captured in a study of T cells in Graves' hyperthyroidism and ophthalmopathy. The overall study: Prior to any treatment, at the point of initial diagnosis, peripheral blood was collected.

This clonotype showed up just a few times. TCR beta CDR3 region amplification was performed from RNA transcripts. TCR CDR3 underwent first-round RT-PCR with the HTBI primer set. MiXCR, run by TCRdb on the multiplex PCR reads, gives a single entry per CDR3 protein. This table holds under 450,000 distinct CDR3 sequences, roughly 15% found once. Germline V gives CDR1 MDHEN, CDR2 SYDVKM. The CDR3 totals 13 residues. Trimming removed 7 bases at V and 0 bases at J, with 9 bases between. The receptor comes from a woman in her twenties or thirties with Graves' hyperthyroidism that later progressed to Graves' ophthalmopathy. Sequenced input: blood. This rearrangement joins TRBV28 to TRBJ1-1; D gene unclear. The CDR3 sequence is CASKDTMNTEAFF. Here the CDR3 DNA reads TGTGCCAGCAAAGACACAATGAACACTGAAGCTTTCTTT.